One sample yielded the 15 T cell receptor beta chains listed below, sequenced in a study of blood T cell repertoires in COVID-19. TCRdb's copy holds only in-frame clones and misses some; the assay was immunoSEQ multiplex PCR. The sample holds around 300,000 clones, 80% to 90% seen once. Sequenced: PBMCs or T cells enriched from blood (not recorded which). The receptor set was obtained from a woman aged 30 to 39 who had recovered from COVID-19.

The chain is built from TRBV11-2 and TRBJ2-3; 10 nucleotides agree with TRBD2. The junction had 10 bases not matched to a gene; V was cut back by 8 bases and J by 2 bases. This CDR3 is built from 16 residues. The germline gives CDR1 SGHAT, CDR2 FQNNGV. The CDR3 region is CASSLSGTSDTDTQYF. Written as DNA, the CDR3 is TGTGCCAGCTCCCTTTCCGGGACTAGCGACACAGATACGCAGTATTTT.

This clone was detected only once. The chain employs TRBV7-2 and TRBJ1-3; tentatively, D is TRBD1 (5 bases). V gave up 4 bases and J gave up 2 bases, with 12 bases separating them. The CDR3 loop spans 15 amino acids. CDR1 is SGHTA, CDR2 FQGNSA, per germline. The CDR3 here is CASSSNGGAGNTIYF. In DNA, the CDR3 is TGTGCCAGCAGCTCAAACGGGGGGGCTGGAAACACCATATATTTT. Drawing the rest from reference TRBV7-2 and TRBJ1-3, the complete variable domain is GAGVSQSPSNKVTEKGKDVELRCDPISGHTALYWYRQSLGQGLEFLIYFQGNSAPDKSGLPSDRFSAERTGGSVSTLTIQRTQQEDSAVYLCASSSNGGAGNTIYFGEGSWLTVV.

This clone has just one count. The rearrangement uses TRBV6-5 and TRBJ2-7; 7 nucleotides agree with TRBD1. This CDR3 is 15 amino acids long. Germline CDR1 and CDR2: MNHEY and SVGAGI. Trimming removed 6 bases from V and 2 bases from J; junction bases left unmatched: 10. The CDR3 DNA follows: TGTGCCAGCAGCACTCCTGGGACAGCCACCTACGAGCAGTACTTC. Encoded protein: CASSTPGTATYEQYF.

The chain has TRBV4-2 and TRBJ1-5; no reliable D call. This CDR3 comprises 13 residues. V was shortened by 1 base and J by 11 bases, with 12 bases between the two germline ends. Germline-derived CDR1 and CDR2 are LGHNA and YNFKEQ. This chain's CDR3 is CASSQVGRNAQHF. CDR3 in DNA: TGTGCCAGCAGCCAAGTGGGGAGAAATGCCCAGCATTTT.

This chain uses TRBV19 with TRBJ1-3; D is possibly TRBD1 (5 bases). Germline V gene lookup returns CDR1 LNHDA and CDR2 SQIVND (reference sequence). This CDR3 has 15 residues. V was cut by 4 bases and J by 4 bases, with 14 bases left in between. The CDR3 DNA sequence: TGTGCCAGTAGTAGGGGCTCAGGGTTGGGAAACACCATATATTTT. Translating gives CASSRGSGLGNTIYF.

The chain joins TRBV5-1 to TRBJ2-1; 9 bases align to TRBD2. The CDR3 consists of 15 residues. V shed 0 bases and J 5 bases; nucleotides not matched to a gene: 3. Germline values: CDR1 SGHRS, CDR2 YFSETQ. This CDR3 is CASSLEGLAHNEQFF. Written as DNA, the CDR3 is TGCGCCAGCAGCTTGGAGGGACTAGCCCACAATGAGCAGTTCTTC.

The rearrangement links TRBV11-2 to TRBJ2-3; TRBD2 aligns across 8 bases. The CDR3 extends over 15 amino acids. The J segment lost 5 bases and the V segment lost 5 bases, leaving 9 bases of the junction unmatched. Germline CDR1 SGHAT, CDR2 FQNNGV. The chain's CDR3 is CASSTRGDRVDTQYF. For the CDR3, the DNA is TGTGCCAGCAGCACGCGGGGGGATCGCGTAGATACGCAGTATTTT. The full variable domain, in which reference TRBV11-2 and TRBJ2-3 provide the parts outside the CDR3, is EAGVAQSPRYKIIEKRQSVAFWCNPISGHATLYWYQQILGQGPKLLIQFQNNGVVDDSQLPKDRFSAERLKGVDSTLKIQPAKLEDSAVYLCASSTRGDRVDTQYFGPGTRLTVL.

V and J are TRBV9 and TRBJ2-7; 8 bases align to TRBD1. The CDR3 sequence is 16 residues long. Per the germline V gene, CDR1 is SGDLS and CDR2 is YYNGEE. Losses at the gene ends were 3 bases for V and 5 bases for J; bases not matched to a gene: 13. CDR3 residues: CASSGSSRTGSHEQYF. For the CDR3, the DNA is TGTGCCAGCAGCGGCAGTAGTCGGACAGGGTCCCACGAGCAGTACTTC.

The CDR3 coding sequence is TGTGCCAGCAGTTTATCTAGGGAGACAAACTATGGCTACACCTTC. Translating gives CASSLSRETNYGYTF. J is TRBJ1-2 and V is TRBV27; D gene ambiguous. Germline CDR1 and CDR2: MNHEY and SMNVEV (reference sequence). Trimming removed 0 bases at V and 2 bases at J, with 10 bases between. This CDR3 is built from 15 residues.

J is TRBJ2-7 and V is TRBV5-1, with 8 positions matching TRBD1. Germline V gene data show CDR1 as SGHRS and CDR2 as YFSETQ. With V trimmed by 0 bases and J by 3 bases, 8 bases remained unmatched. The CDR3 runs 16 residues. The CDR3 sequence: CASSLEGRQGIYEQYF. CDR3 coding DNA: TGCGCCAGCAGCTTGGAGGGTCGACAGGGGATCTACGAGCAGTACTTC.

CDR3 DNA sequence: TGTGCCAGCAGCCAAGAGGACTTTTCCACCTACGAGCAGTACTTC. It yields the protein CASSQEDFSTYEQYF. V and J are TRBV4-2 and TRBJ2-7; possible D gene TRBD2, 5 bases. Looked up from germline, CDR1 is LGHNA and CDR2 is YNFKEQ. Trimming cost V 0 bases and J 2 bases, with 11 bases left between them. This CDR3 has 15 residues.

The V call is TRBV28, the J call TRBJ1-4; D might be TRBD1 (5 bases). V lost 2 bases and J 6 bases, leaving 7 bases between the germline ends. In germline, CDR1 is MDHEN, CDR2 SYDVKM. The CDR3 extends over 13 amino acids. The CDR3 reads CASSLIRDEKLFF. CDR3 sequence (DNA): TGTGCCAGCAGTTTAATCAGGGATGAAAAACTGTTTTTT.

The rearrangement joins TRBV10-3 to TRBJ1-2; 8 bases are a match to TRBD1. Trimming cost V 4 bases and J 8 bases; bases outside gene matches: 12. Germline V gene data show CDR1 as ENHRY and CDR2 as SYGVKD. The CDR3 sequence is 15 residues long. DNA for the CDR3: TGTGCCATCAGTGCCTCCGGGACAGGTCCGGGGGGCTACACCTTC. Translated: CAISASGTGPGGYTF.

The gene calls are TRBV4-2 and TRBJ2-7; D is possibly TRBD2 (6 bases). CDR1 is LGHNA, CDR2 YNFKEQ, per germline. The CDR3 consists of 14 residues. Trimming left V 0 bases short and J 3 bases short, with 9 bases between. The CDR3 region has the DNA TGTGCCAGCAGCCAAGATCGACTAGGCTACGAGCAGTACTTC. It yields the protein CASSQDRLGYEQYF.

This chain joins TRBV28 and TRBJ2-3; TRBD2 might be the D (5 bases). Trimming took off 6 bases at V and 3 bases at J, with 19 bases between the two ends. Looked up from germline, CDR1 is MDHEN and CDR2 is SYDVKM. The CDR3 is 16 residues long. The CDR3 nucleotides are TGTGCCAGCAGGGGGATGGGGAGCGGAAAAACAGATACGCAGTATTTT. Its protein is CASRGMGSGKTDTQYF.